A selection of T cell receptor beta chains follows, all from one sample in a study of control samples from healthy donors and cancer patients. Clones were read by immunoSEQ multiplex PCR, and TCRdb kept only the in-frame ones, dropping some. Among roughly 60,000 clones listed, roughly 94% were seen once. Material: blood. These receptors were taken from a man under 40 in good health. Each CDR3 is given with its conserved first and last residue. Each record gives: D gene, V gene, J gene, clone size, CDR3 DNA, CDR3 protein. D genes are given only for firm matches. The listing skips clone size in some rows; elsewhere it reads once, few, many or a size class.

.	TRBV6-4	TRBJ1-1	.	TGTGCCAGCAGTGACTCGCCGGGGATGAACACTGAAGCTTTCTTT	CASSDSPGMNTEAFF
TRBD2	TRBV28	TRBJ2-2	.	TGTGCCAGCCGACTAGCGGGAACGAACACCGGGGAGCTGTTTTTT	CASRLAGTNTGELFF
.	TRBV3-1/TRBV3-2	TRBJ2-1	.	TGTGCCAGCAGCGACAGGTACAATGAGCAGTTCTTC	CASSDRYNEQFF
.	TRBV29-1	TRBJ1-1	.	TGCAGCGTTTCTGGGAACACTGAAGCTTTCTTT	CSVSGNTEAFF
TRBD2	TRBV2	TRBJ2-1	.	TGTGCCAGCAGTGAAGTGAGCCTAAGCGGGAGAGATGAGCAGTTCTTC	CASSEVSLSGRDEQFF
.	TRBV9	TRBJ1-3	.	TGTGCCAGCAGCGTAGAAAGGACATCTGGAAACACCATATATTTT	CASSVERTSGNTIYF
.	TRBV9	TRBJ1-1	.	TGTGCCAGCAGCGCAGGAGATGAAGCTTTCTTT	CASSAGDEAFF
.	TRBV6-4	TRBJ2-7	.	TGTGCCAGCAGCGACCGGGACACCTCCTACGAGCAGTACTTC	CASSDRDTSYEQYF
.	TRBV4-3	TRBJ1-1	.	TGCGCCAGCAGCCCTGCAGCCGGGACAGAAGCTTTCTTT	CASSPAAGTEAFF
TRBD1	TRBV5-4	TRBJ2-7	.	TGTGCCAGCAGCGGATTCTCCGGGACAGAATACGAGCAGTACTTC	CASSGFSGTEYEQYF
.	TRBV4-1	TRBJ2-1	few	TGCGCCAGCAGCCTTAAAAGTGCGAATGAGCAGTTCTTC	CASSLKSANEQFF
.	TRBV6-5	TRBJ1-4	.	TGTGCCAGCAGTTACGGAGGGAATGAAAAACTGTTTTTT	CASSYGGNEKLFF
.	TRBV6-2/TRBV6-3	TRBJ1-5	.	TGTGCCAGCAGTTTTGGGGGAGGTCAGCCCCAGCATTTT	CASSFGGGQPQHF
.	TRBV11-3	TRBJ2-7	.	TGTGCCAGCAGCGACGGACAGCGGCCCTACGAGCAGTACTTC	CASSDGQRPYEQYF
TRBD2	TRBV6-2/TRBV6-3	TRBJ2-3	.	TGTGCCAGCAGTTATGGGCCGACTAGCGGGGCAGATACGCAGTATTTT	CASSYGPTSGADTQYF
.	TRBV6-5	TRBJ1-2	once	TGTGCCAGCAGGGCCATCGGCAGGGACCATGGCTACACCTTC	CASRAIGRDHGYTF
.	TRBV30	TRBJ2-5	.	TGTGCCTGGAGTTTGGGGGGAGAGACCCAGTACTTC	CAWSLGGETQYF
.	TRBV28	TRBJ2-7	.	TGTGCCAGCAGCGGGACGCTTCCCTGGGGACTGTACTTC	CASSGTLPWGLYF
TRBD2	TRBV2	TRBJ2-3	.	TGTGCCACCACAGCGGGGGGCCTGCCTGATACGCAGTATTTT	CATTAGGLPDTQYF
.	TRBV7-2	TRBJ2-1	.	TGTGCCAGCAGCGACCCGGAGGGCAATGAGCAGTTCTTC	CASSDPEGNEQFF
.	TRBV6-1	TRBJ1-1	.	TGTGCCAGCAGTGATCCTTTCTCTGGGAACACTGAAGCTTTCTTT	CASSDPFSGNTEAFF
.	TRBV6-2/TRBV6-3	TRBJ2-2	.	TGTGCCAGCAGTTACCGGGACTCTTCTGCCGGGGAGCTGTTTTTT	CASSYRDSSAGELFF
TRBD2	TRBV5-1	TRBJ2-1	.	TGCGCCAGCAGCTTGGACGGGACTAGTCACAATGAGCAGTTCTTC	CASSLDGTSHNEQFF
TRBD1	TRBV7-3	TRBJ1-1	.	TGTGCCAGCAGCCCTACAGGGGGCCGGAACACTGAAGCTTTCTTT	CASSPTGGRNTEAFF
.	TRBV28	TRBJ2-1	once	TGTGCCAGCAGAGGAGGGGCGCCAAGCTCCTACAATGAGCAGTTCTTC	CASRGGAPSSYNEQFF
.	TRBV5-6	TRBJ1-5	.	TGTGCCAGCAGCTTGGGTAGCAATCAGCCCCAGCATTTT	CASSLGSNQPQHF
.	TRBV28	TRBJ1-2	.	TGTGCCAGCAGTTTGGGGGTGGCCGGCTATGGCTACACCTTC	CASSLGVAGYGYTF
.	TRBV4-1	TRBJ1-1	once	TGCGCCAGCAGCCAAGTAGAGGGAACTGAAGCTTTCTTT	CASSQVEGTEAFF
.	TRBV12-3/TRBV12-4	TRBJ1-4	.	TGTGCCAGCAACAGGGCGGTAAGGGAAAAACTGTTTTTT	CASNRAVREKLFF
.	TRBV30	TRBJ2-2	.	TGTGCCTGGGGAGTGAACACCGGGGAGCTGTTTTTT	CAWGVNTGELFF
TRBD2	TRBV10-1	TRBJ2-2	.	TGCGCCAGCAGTGGACTAGCGGGAGTAACCGGGGAGCTGTTTTTT	CASSGLAGVTGELFF
.	TRBV29-1	TRBJ1-3	once	TGCAGCGTTTCGTGGGACATGTTCGGAAACACCATATATTTT	CSVSWDMFGNTIYF
.	TRBV10-1	TRBJ2-3	.	TGCGCCAGCAGTGCTAGGGCAGATACGCAGTATTTT	CASSARADTQYF
TRBD1	TRBV19	TRBJ1-5	.	TGTGCCAGTAGTACCGACAGGGGGCGCGTTCAGCCCCAGCATTTT	CASSTDRGRVQPQHF
TRBD1	TRBV30	TRBJ1-3	.	TGTGCCTGGAGTAGGGGACAGGGTAACACCATATATTTT	CAWSRGQGNTIYF